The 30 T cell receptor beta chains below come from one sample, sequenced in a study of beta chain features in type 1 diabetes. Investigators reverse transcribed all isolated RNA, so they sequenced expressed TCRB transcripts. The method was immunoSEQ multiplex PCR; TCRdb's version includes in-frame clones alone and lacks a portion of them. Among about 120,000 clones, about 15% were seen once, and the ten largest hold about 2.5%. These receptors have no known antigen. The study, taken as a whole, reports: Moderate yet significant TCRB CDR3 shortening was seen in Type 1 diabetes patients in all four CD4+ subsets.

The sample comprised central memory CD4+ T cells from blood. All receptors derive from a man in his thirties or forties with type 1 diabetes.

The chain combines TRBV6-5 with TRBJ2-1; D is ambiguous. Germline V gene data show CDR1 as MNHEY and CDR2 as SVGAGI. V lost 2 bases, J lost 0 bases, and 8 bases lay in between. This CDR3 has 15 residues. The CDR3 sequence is CASSYERSSYNEQFF. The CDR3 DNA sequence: TGTGCCAGCAGTTACGAAAGGAGCTCCTACAATGAGCAGTTCTTC.

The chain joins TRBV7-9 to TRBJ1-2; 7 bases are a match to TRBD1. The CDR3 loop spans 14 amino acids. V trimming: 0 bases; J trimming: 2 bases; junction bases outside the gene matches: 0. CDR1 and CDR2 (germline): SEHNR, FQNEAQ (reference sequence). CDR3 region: CASSLATGNYGYTF. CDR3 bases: TGTGCCAGCAGCTTAGCGACAGGGAACTATGGCTACACCTTC.

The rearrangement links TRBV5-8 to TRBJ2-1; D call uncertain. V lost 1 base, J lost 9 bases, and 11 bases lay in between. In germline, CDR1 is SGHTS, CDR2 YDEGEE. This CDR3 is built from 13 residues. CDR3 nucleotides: TGTGCCAGCAGCTTGCCCAACTCCGGTGAGCAGTTCTTC. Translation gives CASSLPNSGEQFF.

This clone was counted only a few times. CDR3 residues: CASSYRAGANVLTF. CDR3 coding DNA: TGTGCCAGTAGTTACAGGGCTGGGGCCAACGTCCTGACTTTC. The chain links TRBV19 to TRBJ2-6; a possible D gene is TRBD1 (6 bases). This CDR3 contains 14 residues. Germline CDR1 LNHDA, CDR2 SQIVND (reference sequence). With 5 bases removed from V and 2 bases from J, the gap between germline ends came to 7 bases.

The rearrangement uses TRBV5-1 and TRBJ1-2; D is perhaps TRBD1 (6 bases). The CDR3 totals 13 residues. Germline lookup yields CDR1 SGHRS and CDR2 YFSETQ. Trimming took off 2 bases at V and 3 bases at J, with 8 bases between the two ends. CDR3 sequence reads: CASSLQGDYGYTF. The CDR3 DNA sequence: TGCGCCAGCAGCTTACAGGGAGACTATGGCTACACCTTC. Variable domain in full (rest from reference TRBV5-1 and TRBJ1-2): KAGVTQTPRYLIKTRGQQVTLSCSPISGHRSVSWYQQTPGQGLQFLFEYFSETQRNKGNFPGRFSGRQFSNSRSEMNVSTLELGDSALYLCASSLQGDYGYTFGSGTRLTVV.

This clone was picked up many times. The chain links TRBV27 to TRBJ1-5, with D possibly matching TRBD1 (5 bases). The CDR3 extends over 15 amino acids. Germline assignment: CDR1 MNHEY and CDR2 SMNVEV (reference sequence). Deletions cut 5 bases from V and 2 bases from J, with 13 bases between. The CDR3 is CASSRTSGGNQPQHF. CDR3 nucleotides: TGTGCCAGCAGTCGTACGTCGGGGGGCAATCAGCCCCAGCATTTT.

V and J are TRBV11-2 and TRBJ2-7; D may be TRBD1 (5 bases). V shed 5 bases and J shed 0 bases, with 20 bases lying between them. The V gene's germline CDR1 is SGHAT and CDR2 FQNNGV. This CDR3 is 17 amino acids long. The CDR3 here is CASSDLIRGPSSYEQYF. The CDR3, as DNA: TGTGCCAGCAGCGACCTAATTAGGGGCCCGAGCTCCTACGAGCAGTACTTC. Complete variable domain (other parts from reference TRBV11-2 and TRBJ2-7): EAGVAQSPRYKIIEKRQSVAFWCNPISGHATLYWYQQILGQGPKLLIQFQNNGVVDDSQLPKDRFSAERLKGVDSTLKIQPAKLEDSAVYLCASSDLIRGPSSYEQYFGPGTRLTVT.

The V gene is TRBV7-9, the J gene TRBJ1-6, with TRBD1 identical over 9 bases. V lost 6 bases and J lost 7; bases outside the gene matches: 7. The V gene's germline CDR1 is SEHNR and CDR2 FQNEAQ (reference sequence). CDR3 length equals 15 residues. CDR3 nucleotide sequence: TGTGCCAGCAGTTTGGACAGGGGTTACAATTCACCCCTCCACTTT. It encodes CASSLDRGYNSPLHF.

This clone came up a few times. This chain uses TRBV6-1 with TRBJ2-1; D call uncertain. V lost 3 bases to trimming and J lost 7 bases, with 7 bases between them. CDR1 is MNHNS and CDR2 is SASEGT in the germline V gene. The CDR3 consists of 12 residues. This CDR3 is CASSEGRNEQFF. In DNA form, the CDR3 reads TGTGCCAGCAGTGAGGGAAGGAATGAGCAGTTCTTC.

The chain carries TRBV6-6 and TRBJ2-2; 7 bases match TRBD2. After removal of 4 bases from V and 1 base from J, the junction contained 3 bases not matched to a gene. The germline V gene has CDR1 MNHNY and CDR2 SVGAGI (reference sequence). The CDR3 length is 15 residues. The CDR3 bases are TGTGCCAGCAGTTCCCGGGGGGTGAACACCGGGGAGCTGTTTTTT. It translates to CASSSRGVNTGELFF.

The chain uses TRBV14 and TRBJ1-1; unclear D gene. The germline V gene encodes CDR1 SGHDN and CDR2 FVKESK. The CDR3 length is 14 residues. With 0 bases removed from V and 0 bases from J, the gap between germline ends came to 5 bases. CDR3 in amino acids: CASSQDLVNTEAFF. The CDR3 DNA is TGTGCCAGCAGCCAAGATCTGGTGAACACTGAAGCTTTCTTT.

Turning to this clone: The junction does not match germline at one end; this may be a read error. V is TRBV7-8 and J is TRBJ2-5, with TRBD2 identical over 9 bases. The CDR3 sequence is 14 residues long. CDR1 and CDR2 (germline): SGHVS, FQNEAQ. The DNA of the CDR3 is TGTGCCAGCCGCTTGGGCGGGGGGGTGGAGACCCAGTACTTC. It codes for CASRLGGGVETQYF.

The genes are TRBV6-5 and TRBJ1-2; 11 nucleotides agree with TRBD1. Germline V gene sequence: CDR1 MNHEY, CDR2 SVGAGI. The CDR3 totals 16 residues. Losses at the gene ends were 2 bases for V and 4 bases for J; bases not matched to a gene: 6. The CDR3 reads CASSYLRTGGSYGYTF. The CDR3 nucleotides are TGTGCCAGCAGTTACCTGCGGACAGGGGGCAGCTATGGCTACACCTTC.

CDR3 in amino acids: CASSVGRYEQYF. In DNA form, the CDR3 reads TGTGCCAGCAGTGTGGGGAGGTACGAGCAGTACTTC. The chain uses TRBV6-1 and TRBJ2-7; perhaps TRBD2 as D (6 bases). Trimming removed 4 bases at V and 4 bases at J, with 8 bases between. The CDR3 length is 12 residues. Germline CDR1 MNHNS, CDR2 SASEGT.

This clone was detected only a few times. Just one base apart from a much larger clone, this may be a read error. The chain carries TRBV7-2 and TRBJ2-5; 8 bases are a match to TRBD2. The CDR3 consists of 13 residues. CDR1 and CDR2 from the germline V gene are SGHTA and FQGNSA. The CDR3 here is CARSSGGAGTQYF. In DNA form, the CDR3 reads TGTGCCCGCAGCTCCGGGGGGGCGGGGACCCAGTACTTC. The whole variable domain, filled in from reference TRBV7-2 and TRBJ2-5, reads GAGVSQSPSNKVTEKGKDVELRCDPISGHTALYWYRQSLGQGLEFLIYFQGNSAPDKSGLPSDRFSAERTGGSVSTLTIQRTQQEDSAVYLCARSSGGAGTQYFGPGTRLLVL.

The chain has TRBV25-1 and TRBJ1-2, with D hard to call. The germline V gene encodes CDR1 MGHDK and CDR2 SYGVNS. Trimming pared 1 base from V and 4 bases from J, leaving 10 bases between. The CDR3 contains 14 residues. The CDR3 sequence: CASSESGESYGYTF. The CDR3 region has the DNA TGTGCCAGCAGTGAATCCGGGGAGTCCTATGGCTACACCTTC.

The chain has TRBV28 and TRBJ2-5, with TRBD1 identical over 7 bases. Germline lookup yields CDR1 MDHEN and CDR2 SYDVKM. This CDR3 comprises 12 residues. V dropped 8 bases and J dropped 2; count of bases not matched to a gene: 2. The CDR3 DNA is TGTGCCAGCGGGACAGCTCAAGAGACCCAGTACTTC. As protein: CASGTAQETQYF.

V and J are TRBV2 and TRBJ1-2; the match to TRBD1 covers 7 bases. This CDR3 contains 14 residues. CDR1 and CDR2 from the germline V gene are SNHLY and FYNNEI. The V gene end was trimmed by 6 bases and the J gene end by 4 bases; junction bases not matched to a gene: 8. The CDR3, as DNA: TGTGCCAGCAGCGGGGACAGCAATACCTATGGCTACACCTTC. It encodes CASSGDSNTYGYTF.

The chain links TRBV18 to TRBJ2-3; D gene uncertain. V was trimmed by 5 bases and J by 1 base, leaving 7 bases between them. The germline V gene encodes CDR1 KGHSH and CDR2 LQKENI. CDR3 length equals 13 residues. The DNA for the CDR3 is TGTGCCAGCTCATCCCCGGGCACAGATACGCAGTATTTT. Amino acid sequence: CASSSPGTDTQYF. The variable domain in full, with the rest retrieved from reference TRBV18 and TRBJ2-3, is NAGVMQNPRHLVRRRGQEARLRCSPMKGHSHVYWYRQLPEEGLKFMVYLQKENIIDESGMPKERFSAEFPKEGPSILRIQQVVRGDSAAYFCASSSPGTDTQYFGPGTRLTVL.

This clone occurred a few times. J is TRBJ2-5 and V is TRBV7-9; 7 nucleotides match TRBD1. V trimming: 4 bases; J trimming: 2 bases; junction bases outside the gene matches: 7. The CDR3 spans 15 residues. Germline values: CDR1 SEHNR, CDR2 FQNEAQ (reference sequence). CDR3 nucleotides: TGTGCCAGCAGCTCACCGGACAGGAAGCAAGAGACCCAGTACTTC. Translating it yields CASSSPDRKQETQYF.

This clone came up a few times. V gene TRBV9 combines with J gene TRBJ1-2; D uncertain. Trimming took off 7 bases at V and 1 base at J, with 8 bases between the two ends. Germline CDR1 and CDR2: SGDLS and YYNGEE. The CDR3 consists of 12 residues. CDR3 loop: CASGRNNYGYTF. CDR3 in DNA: TGTGCCAGCGGCCGTAATAACTATGGCTACACCTTC.

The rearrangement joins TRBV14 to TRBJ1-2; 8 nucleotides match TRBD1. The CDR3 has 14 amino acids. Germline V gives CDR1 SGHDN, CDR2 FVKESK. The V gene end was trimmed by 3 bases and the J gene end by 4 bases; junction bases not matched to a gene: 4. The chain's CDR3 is CASSHRQGLYGYTF. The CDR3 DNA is TGTGCCAGCAGCCACAGACAGGGGCTCTATGGCTACACCTTC.

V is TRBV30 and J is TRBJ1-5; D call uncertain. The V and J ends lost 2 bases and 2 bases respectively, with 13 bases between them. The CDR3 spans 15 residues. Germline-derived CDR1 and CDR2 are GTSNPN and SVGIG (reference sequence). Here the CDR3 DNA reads TGTGCCTGGAGTACGGGCCTCCTTGGCAATCAGCCCCAGCATTTT. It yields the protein CAWSTGLLGNQPQHF.

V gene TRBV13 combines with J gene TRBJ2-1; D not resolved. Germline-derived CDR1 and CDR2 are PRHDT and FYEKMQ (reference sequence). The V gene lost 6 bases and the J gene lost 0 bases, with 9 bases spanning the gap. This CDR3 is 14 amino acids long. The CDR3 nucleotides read TGTGCCAGCAGAAGGCAGAGCTCCTACAATGAGCAGTTCTTC. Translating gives CASRRQSSYNEQFF.

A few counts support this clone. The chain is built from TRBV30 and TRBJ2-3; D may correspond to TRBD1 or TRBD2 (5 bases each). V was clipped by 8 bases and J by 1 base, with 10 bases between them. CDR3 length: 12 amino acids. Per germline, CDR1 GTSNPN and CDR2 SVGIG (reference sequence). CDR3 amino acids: CAGDLRTDTQYF. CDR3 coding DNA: TGTGCCGGGGACCTACGCACAGATACGCAGTATTTT.

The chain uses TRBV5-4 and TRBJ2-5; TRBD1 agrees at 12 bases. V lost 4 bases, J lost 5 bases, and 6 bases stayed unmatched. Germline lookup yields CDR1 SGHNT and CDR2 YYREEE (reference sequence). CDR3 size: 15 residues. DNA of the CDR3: TGTGCCAGCAGCCCGGGACAGGGGGCGTGGGAGACCCAGTACTTC. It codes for CASSPGQGAWETQYF.

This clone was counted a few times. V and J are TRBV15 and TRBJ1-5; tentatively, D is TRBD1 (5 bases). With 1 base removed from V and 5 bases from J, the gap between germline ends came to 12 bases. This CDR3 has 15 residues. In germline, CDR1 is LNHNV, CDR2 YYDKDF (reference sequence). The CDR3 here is CATSRVVQGDQPQHF. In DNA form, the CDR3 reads TGTGCCACCAGCAGAGTGGTCCAGGGCGATCAGCCCCAGCATTTT.

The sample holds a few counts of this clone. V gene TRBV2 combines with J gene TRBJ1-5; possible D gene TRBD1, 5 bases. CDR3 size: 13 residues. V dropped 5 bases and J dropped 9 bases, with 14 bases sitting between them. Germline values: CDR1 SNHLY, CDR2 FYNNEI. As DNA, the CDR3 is TGTGCCAGCAGTAGGGACGGCGATCGGCCCCAGCATTTT. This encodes CASSRDGDRPQHF.

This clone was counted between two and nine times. DNA of the CDR3: TGTGCCAGCAGCTTAGCTGGGTCCACGAACGAGCAGTACTTC. This sequence encodes CASSLAGSTNEQYF. This chain uses TRBV7-9 with TRBJ2-5, with no clear D. The J call may be mistaken, given a closer DNA end match to TRBJ2-7. CDR1 and CDR2 (germline): SEHNR, FQNEAQ (reference sequence). The CDR3 runs to 14 residues.

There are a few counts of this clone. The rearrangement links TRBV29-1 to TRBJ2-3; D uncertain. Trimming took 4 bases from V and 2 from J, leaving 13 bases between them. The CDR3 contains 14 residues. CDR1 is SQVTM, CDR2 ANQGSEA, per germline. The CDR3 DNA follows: TGCAGCGTTGGAGCCGTGGTCTCCACAGATACGCAGTATTTT. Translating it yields CSVGAVVSTDTQYF.